This T cell receptor (beta chain) was recovered during a study of neoadjuvant anti-PD-1 for oral cavity cancer listed by TCRdb under 2021. Some background on the complete study: Three to four biweekly doses of nivolumab at 3 mg/kg were mostly administered to patients before curative-intent surgical resection. Patients who did not progress were given a fourth nivolumab dose at about day 43 and had definitive surgical resection on days 50-56. Under RECIST 1.1, patients with complete response, partial response or stable disease were classed as responders, and patients with progression were classed as non-responders. There were more than 10 patients in the parent correlative cohort, and the response rate was around 35%.

The intended sense of this specimen's time point label: before neoadjuvant nivolumab. None of the patients had received prior systemic or radiation treatment, and all were newly diagnosed with stage II-IVA oral cavity squamous cell carcinoma. Everyone in the cohort had locally advanced, HPV-negative oral cavity squamous cell carcinoma. Peripheral blood mononuclear cells were analyzed directly, without maintenance or expansion in culture. Samples were obtained from a longitudinal correlative study of a single-arm phase II trial of neoadjuvant nivolumab in oral cavity squamous cell carcinoma. Genomic DNA-based TCRbeta sequencing was performed on subject-matched pre- and post-treatment PBMCs and tumors from three responders and three non-responders. Peripheral blood mononuclear cells were drawn once before nivolumab treatment and a second time after treatment, when surgery took place. Genomic DNA was isolated from PBMCs using the Maxwell RSC DNA from Cells kit.

For deep sequencing, each PBMC sample was run in six replicates, with libraries mostly built from 400 to 550 ng of input genomic DNA. The immunoSEQ hsTCRbeta kit was used to prepare TCRbeta libraries, following the manufacturer's instructions. Sequencing of the completed libraries took place using an Illumina NovaSeq 6000 S4 flow cell after they had been pooled to roughly 3.2 nM. Regarding the original processing steps: The immunoSEQ Analyzer was used for raw data preprocessing and quality control. The analysis was limited to productive rearrangements, and each clonotype was defined by a unique CDR3 amino acid sequence. Repertoire clonality was estimated as the Gini-Simpson index, computed with the R package tcR. Gini indices were compared with Student's t test, and associations with tumor size change were assessed by Pearson correlation. Imported from immuneACCESS, the table was reduced by TCRdb to in-frame sequences with V and J called. These copies leave out some clones; in studies compared against another copy, an unresolved V gene accounts for under half, and the cause of the remainder is not known. V and J calls and clone size come straight from that table; D and trimming were deduced from the DNA. This sample lists about 16,000 clones; 66% were detected once. The ten largest clonotypes hold 2.5% to 3.5% of the sample.

Broader findings and caveats from the paper: Higher pretreatment blood TCRbeta clonality and lower post-treatment tumor TCRbeta clonality were correlated with higher pretreatment blood Treg/Th17 ratios. After neoadjuvant nivolumab, significantly higher T cell clonality (Gini index) was found within PBMCs in non-responders than in responders. The TCR analyses had only a few patients in each response group, and the authors called for validation in larger cohorts.

About this clone itself: No antigen is known for it. The input lacks base qualities; no much larger clone sits a single base away.

V lost 5 bases and J lost 2 bases; the stretch between them is 13 bases long. CDR1 and CDR2, looked up from the germline V gene, are MNHEY and SVGAGI. From the cysteine up to the phenylalanine, the CDR3 has a length of 15 residues. Only the CDR3 portion is preserved as DNA: 45 bases, with reading frame beginning at the first base. The material was PBMCs, obtained before nivolumab (anti-PD-1) treatment. The clonotype originates from a person between 40 and 80 years old with oral cavity squamous cell carcinoma. The rearrangement joined TRBV6-5 to TRBJ2-4; a weak D assignment points to TRBD2 (6 bases agree). The CDR3 reads as follows: CASSPWGDPKNIQYF. The base sequence is TGTGCCAGCAGTCCCTGGGGGGACCCCAAAAACATTCAGTACTTC.